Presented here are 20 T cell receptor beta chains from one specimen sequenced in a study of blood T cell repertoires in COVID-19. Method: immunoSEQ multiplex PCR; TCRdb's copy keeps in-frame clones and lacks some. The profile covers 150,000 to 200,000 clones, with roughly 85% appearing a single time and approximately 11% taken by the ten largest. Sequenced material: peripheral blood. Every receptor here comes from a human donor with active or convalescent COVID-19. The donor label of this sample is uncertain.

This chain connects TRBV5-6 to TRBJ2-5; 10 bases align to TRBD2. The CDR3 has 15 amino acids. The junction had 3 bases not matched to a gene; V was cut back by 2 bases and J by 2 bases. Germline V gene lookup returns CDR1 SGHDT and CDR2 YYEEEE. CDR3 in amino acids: CASSFLAGVQETQYF. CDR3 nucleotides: TGTGCCAGCAGCTTCCTAGCGGGAGTTCAAGAGACCCAGTACTTC.

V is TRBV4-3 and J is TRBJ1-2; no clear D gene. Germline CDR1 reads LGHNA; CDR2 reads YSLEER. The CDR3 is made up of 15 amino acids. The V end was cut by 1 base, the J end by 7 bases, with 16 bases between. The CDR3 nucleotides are TGCGCCAGCAGCCAAGCGGGTGCTTCCTCTAGTGGCTACACCTTC. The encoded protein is CASSQAGASSSGYTF.

The CDR3: CASSLAGPSSYNEQFF. CDR3 bases: TGTGCCAGCAGCTTGGCGGGCCCTAGCTCCTACAATGAGCAGTTCTTC. V usage is TRBV11-3 and J usage is TRBJ2-1; a possible D gene is TRBD2 (5 bases). The CDR3 sequence is 16 residues long. V gave up 3 bases and J gave up 0 bases, with 12 bases separating them. The V gene's germline CDR1 is SGHNT and CDR2 YENEEA.

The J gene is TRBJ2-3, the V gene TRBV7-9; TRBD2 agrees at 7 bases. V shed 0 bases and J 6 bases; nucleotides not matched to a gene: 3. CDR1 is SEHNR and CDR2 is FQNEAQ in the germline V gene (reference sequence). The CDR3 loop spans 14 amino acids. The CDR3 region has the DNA TGTGCCAGCAGCTTAGCGGGGGGGTTTGATACGCAGTATTTT. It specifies CASSLAGGFDTQYF. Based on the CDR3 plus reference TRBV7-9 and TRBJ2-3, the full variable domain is DTGVSQNPRHKITKRGQNVTFRCDPISEHNRLYWYRQTLGQGPEFLTYFQNEAQLEKSRLLSDRFSAERPKGSFSTLEIQRTEQGDSAMYLCASSLAGGFDTQYFGPGTRLTVL.

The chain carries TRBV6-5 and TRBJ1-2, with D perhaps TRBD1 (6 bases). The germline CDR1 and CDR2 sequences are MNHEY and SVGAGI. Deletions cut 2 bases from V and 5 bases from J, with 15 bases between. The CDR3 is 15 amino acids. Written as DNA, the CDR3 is TGTGCCAGCAGTTACCTGGGACAAATGGGTTATGGCTACACCTTC. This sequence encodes CASSYLGQMGYGYTF.

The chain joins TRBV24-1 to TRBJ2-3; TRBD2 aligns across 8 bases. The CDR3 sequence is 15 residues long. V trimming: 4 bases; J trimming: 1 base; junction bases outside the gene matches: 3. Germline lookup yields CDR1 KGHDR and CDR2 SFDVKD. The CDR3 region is CATSDRAGGTDTQYF. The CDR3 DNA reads TGTGCCACCAGTGACCGAGCGGGGGGCACAGATACGCAGTATTTT.

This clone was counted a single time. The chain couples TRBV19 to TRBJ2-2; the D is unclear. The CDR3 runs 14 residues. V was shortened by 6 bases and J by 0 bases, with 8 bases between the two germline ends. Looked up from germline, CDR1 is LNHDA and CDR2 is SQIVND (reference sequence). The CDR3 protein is CASRSHANTGELFF. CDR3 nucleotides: TGTGCCAGTAGGAGCCACGCGAACACCGGGGAGCTGTTTTTT.

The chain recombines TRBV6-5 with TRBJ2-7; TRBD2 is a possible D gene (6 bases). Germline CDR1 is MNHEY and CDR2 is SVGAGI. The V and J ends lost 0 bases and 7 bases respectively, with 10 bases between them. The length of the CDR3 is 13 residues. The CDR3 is CASSYSEGWEQYF. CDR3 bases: TGTGCCAGCAGTTACTCGGAGGGTTGGGAGCAGTACTTC.

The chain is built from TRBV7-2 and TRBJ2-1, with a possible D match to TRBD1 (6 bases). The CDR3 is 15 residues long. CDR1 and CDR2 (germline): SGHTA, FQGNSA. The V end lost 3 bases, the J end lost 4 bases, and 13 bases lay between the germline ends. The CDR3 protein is CASSFDRQTYNEQFF. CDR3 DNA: TGTGCCAGCAGCTTCGACAGGCAGACTTACAATGAGCAGTTCTTC.

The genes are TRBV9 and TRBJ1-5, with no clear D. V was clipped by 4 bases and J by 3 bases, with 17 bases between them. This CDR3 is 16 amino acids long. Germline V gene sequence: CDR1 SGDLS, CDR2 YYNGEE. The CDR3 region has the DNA TGTGCCAGCAGCCAAGGCGGGAAAGGGAACAATCAGCCCCAGCATTTT. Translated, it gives CASSQGGKGNNQPQHF.

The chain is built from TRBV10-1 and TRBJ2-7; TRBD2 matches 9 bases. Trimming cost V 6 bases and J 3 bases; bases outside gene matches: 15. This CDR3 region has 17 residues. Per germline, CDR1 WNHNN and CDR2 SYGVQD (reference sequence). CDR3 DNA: TGCGCCAGCAGCCACTCCTCAGCTAGCGGGGACCTCTACGAGCAGTACTTC. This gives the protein CASSHSSASGDLYEQYF.

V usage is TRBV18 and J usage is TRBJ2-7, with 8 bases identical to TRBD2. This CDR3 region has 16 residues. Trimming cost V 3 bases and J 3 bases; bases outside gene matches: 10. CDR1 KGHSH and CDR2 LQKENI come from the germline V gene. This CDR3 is CASSPGRDHPLYEQYF. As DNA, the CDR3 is TGTGCCAGCTCACCCGGGAGGGACCACCCTCTCTACGAGCAGTACTTC.

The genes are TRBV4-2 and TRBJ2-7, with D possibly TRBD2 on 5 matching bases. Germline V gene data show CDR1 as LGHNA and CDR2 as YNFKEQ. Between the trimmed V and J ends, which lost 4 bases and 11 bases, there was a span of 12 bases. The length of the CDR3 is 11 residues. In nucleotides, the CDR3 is TGTGCCAGCAGCCCGAGGAGGTTCAAGTACTTC. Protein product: CASSPRRFKYF.

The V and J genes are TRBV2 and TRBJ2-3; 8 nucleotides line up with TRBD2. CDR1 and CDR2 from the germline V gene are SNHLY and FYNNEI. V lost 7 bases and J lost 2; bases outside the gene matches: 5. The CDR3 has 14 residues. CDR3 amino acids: CASTWREVTDTQYF. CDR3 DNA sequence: TGTGCCAGCACGTGGCGGGAGGTCACAGATACGCAGTATTTT. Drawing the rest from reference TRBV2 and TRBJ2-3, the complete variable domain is EPEVTQTPSHQVTQMGQEVILRCVPISNHLYFYWYRQILGQKVEFLVSFYNNEISEKSEIFDDQFSVERPDGSNFTLKIRSTKLEDSAMYFCASTWREVTDTQYFGPGTRLTVL.

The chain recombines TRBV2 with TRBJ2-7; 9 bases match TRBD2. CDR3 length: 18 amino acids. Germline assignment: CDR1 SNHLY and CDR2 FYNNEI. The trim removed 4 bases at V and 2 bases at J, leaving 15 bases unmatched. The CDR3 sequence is CASSGRLWERGAAYEQYF. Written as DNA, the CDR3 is TGTGCCAGCAGTGGTAGGTTGTGGGAGCGGGGGGCCGCCTACGAGCAGTACTTC.

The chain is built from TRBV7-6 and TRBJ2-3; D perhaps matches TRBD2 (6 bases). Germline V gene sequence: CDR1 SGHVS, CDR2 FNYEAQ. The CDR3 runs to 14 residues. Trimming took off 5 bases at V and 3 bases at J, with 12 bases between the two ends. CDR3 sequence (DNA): TGTGCCAGCAGCCCCGCGGGGACGACAGATACGCAGTATTTT. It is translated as CASSPAGTTDTQYF.

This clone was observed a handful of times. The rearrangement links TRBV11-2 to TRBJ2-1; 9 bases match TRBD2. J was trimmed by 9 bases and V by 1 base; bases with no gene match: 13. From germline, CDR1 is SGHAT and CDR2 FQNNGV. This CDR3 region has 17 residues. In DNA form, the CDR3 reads TGTGCCAGCAGCTTAGTCTCCGGTCTAGCGGGGCCAGTTGAGCAGTTCTTC. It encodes CASSLVSGLAGPVEQFF. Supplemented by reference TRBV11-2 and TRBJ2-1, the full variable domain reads EAGVAQSPRYKIIEKRQSVAFWCNPISGHATLYWYQQILGQGPKLLIQFQNNGVVDDSQLPKDRFSAERLKGVDSTLKIQPAKLEDSAVYLCASSLVSGLAGPVEQFFGPGTRLTVL.

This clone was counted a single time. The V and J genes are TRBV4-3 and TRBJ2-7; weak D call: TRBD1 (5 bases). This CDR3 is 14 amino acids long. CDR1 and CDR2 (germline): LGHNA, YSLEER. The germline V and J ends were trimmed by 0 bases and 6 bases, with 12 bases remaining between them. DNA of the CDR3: TGCGCCAGCAGCCAAGACCAGGGTTTAGGCGAGCAGTACTTC. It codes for CASSQDQGLGEQYF.

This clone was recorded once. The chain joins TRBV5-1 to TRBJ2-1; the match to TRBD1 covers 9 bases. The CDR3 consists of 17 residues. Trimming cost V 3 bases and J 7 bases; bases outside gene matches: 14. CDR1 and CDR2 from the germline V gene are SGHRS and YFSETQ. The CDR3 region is CASSSILEGTGRNEQFF. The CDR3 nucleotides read TGCGCCAGCAGCTCGATTCTAGAGGGGACAGGGAGGAATGAGCAGTTCTTC.

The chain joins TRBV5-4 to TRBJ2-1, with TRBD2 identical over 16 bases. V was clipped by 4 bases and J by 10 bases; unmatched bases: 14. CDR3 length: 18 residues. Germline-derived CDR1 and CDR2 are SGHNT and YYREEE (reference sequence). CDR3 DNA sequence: TGTGCCAGCAGCCCCGGGACTAGCGGGGGGGGCCGTATGGAAGAGCAGTTCTTC. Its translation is CASSPGTSGGGRMEEQFF.